This T cell receptor (beta chain) was observed in a study of cytomegalovirus exposure and HLA in healthy donors. This CDR3 is built from 13 residues. V was pared by 2 bases and J by 9 bases, with 10 bases between. Germline loops: CDR1 ENHRY, CDR2 SYGVKD. This clone came up once. As yet, its antigen is unknown. TCRdb keeps only in-frame clones here, not all; method: immunoSEQ multiplex PCR. The sample shows about 170,000 clones, around nine tenths of them seen only once. Regarding the study as a whole: Altogether, more than 150 TCR beta chains were recorded as cytomegalovirus-associated.

What was sequenced was PBMCs. The clonotype originates from a man aged 18-30 years in good health and CMV-seropositive. J is TRBJ2-2 and V is TRBV10-3; no clear D gene. This chain's CDR3 is CAISEPSSRELFF. DNA of the CDR3: TGTGCCATCAGTGAGCCGTCCTCCCGGGAGCTGTTTTTT.